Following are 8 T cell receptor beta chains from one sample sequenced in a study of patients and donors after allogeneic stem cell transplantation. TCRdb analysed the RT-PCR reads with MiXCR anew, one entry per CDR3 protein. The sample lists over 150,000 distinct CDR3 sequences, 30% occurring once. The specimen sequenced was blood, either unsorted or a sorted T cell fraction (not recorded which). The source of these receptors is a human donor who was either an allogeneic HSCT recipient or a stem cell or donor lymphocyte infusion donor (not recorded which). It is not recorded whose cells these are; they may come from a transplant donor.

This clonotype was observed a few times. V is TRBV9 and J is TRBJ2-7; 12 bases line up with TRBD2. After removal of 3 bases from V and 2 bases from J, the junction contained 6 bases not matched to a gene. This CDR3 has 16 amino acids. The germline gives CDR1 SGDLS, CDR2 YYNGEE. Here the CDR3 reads CASSARLAGEPYEQYF. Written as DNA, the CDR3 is TGTGCCAGCAGCGCTCGACTAGCGGGGGAGCCCTACGAGCAGTACTTC. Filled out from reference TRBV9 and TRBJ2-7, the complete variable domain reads DSGVTQTPKHLITATGQRVTLRCSPRSGDLSVYWYQQSLDQGLQFLIQYYNGEERAKGNILERFSAQQFPDLHSELNLSSLELGDSALYFCASSARLAGEPYEQYFGPGTRLTVT.

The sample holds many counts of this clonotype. The CDR3 DNA reads as TGCGCCAGCAGCTTGGTTTACCGGTTCGCTGAAGCTTTCTTT. Its protein product is CASSLVYRFAEAFF. The gene calls are TRBV5-1 and TRBJ1-1; D not resolved. Germline V gene lookup returns CDR1 SGHRS and CDR2 YFSETQ. The CDR3 is 14 amino acids. Trimming removed 0 bases from V and 6 bases from J, with 12 bases in between. Variable domain in full (rest from reference TRBV5-1 and TRBJ1-1): KAGVTQTPRYLIKTRGQQVTLSCSPISGHRSVSWYQQTPGQGLQFLFEYFSETQRNKGNFPGRFSGRQFSNSRSEMNVSTLELGDSALYLCASSLVYRFAEAFFGQGTRLTVV.

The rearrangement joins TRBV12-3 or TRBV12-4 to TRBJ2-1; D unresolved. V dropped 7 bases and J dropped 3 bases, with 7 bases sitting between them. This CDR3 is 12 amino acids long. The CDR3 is CASKRGYNEQFF. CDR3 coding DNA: TGTGCCAGCAAGCGCGGCTACAATGAGCAGTTCTTC.

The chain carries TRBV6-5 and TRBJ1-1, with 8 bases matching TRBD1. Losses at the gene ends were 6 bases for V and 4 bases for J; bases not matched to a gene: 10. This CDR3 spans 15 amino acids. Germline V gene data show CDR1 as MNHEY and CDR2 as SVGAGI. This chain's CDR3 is CASSLGQGWSTEAFF. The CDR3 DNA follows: TGTGCCAGCAGCCTAGGACAGGGCTGGAGCACTGAAGCTTTCTTT.

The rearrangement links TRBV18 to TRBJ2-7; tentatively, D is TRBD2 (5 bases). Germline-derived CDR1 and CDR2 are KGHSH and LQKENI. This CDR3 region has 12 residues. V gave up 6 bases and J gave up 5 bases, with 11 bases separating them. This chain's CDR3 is CASSSAAHEQYF. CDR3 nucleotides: TGTGCCAGCTCGTCAGCGGCCCACGAGCAGTACTTC.

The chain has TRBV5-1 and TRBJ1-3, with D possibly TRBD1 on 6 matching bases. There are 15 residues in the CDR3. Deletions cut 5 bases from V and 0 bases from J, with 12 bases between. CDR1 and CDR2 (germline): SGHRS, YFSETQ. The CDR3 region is CASSYQGPSGNTIYF. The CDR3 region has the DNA TGCGCCAGCAGTTACCAGGGGCCCTCTGGAAACACCATATATTTT.

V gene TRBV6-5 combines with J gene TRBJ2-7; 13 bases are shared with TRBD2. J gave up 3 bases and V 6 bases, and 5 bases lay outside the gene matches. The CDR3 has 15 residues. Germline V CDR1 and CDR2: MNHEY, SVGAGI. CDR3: CASRRWTSGSYEQYF. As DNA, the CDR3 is TGTGCCAGCAGACGCTGGACTAGCGGGAGCTACGAGCAGTACTTC.

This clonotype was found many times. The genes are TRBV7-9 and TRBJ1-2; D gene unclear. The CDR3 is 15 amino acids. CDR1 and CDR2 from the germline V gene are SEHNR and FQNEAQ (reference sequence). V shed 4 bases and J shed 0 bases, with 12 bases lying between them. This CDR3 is CASSSKVESNYGYTF. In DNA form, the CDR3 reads TGTGCCAGCAGCTCTAAGGTGGAGTCTAACTATGGCTACACCTTC.